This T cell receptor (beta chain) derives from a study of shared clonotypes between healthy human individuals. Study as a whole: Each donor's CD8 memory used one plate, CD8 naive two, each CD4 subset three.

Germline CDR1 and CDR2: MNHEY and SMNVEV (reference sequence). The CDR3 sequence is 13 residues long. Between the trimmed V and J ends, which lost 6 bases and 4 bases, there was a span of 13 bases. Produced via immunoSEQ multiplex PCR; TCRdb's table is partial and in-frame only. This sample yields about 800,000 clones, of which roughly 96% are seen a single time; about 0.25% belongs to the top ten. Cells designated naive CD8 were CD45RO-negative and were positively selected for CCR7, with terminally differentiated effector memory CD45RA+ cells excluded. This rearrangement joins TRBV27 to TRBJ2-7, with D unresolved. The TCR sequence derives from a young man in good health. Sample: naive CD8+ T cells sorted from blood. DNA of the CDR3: TGTGCCAGCAGCCCAACTCACCTTTACGAGCAGTACTTC. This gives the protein CASSPTHLYEQYF.